The 24 T cell receptor beta chains given below trace back to one sample, sequenced in a study of T cell responses to AZD1222 COVID-19 vaccine (dated by TCRdb to 2020 to 2023). Library creation used the immunoSEQ multiplex PCR assay. In its TCRdb copy, this immuneACCESS table keeps in-frame sequences only and misses some clones. Where compared with another copy, unresolved V genes explain less than half of these, and the others have no known cause. The sample includes around 160,000 clones, with roughly four fifths observed a single time. The ten largest clones take up 3.5% to 5% of the sample. The time point label corresponds to: baseline before first vaccination. In light of the paper, this sample's treatment or condition label describes: meningococcal conjugate vaccine given as trial control. This sample comprised peripheral blood, obtained on day 0 of MenACWY control vaccination. The receptors were sampled from an adult in good health.

In this sample, this clone turned up a few times. V and J are TRBV5-5 and TRBJ2-1; D is unresolved. The ends were cut back, 6 bases at V and 2 bases at J, with 9 bases in the middle. Germline loops: CDR1 SGHKS, CDR2 YYEKEE (reference sequence). This CDR3 is 13 amino acids long. The chain's CDR3 is CASIPETYNEQFF. CDR3 sequence (DNA): TGTGCCAGCATCCCCGAGACCTACAATGAGCAGTTCTTC.

The chain carries TRBV7-8 and TRBJ1-6; D not certain. This CDR3 comprises 15 residues. The ends were cut back, 5 bases at V and 7 bases at J, with 15 bases in the middle. Germline V gene sequence: CDR1 SGHVS, CDR2 FQNEAQ. CDR3 bases: TGTGCCAGCAGCCGAGGGTCCGCCGTAAATTCACCCCTCCACTTT. Protein: CASSRGSAVNSPLHF.

This clone was found once. This chain links TRBV3-1 (or the pseudogene TRBV3-2) with TRBJ2-2; D is uncertain. Between the trimmed V and J ends, which lost 1 base and 2 bases, there was a span of 11 bases. The V gene's germline CDR1 is LGHDT and CDR2 YNNKEL (reference sequence). There are 16 residues in the CDR3. For the CDR3, the DNA is TGTGCCAGCAGCCAAGGGGCTGCCTTTAACACCGGGGAGCTGTTTTTT. Translation: CASSQGAAFNTGELFF.

The chain carries TRBV7-3 and TRBJ2-3; D is possibly TRBD2 (5 bases). Germline V lookup: CDR1 SGHTA, CDR2 FQGTGA. The CDR3 extends over 13 amino acids. Trimming cost V 3 bases and J 4 bases, with 8 bases left between them. The CDR3 DNA follows: TGTGCCAGCAGCTTTACTAGTTCAGATACGCAGTATTTT. This encodes CASSFTSSDTQYF.

This clone was counted once. This sequence joins TRBV21-1 and TRBJ1-6. TRBV21-1 is described as a pseudogene. The CDR3 contains 21 residues. CDR3 loop: CASSLTHRERSKNGRESPLHF. Here the CDR3 DNA reads TGTGCCAGCAGCCTAACCCATAGGGAGAGGAGTAAGAACGGTCGAGAATCACCCCTCCACTTT.

This clone has a handful of counts. Sequence at one end of the junction differs from germline and may be a read error. This chain links TRBV6-5 with TRBJ1-4; D is unclear. CDR3 length: 15 residues. Germline assignment: CDR1 MNHEY and CDR2 SVGAGI. The CDR3 loop is CASSDSHATNEKLFF. CDR3 coding DNA: TGTGCCAGCAGTGACTCCCACGCAACTAATGAAAAACTGTTTTTT.

The CDR3 region has the DNA TGTGCCAGCAGCTTAGTCCCGAACACCGGGGAGCTGTTTTTT. Residues: CASSLVPNTGELFF. V gene TRBV11-2 combines with J gene TRBJ2-2; no firm D call. CDR1 and CDR2 from the germline V gene are SGHAT and FQNNGV. The length of the CDR3 is 14 residues. Trimming left V 1 base short and J 0 bases short, with 3 bases between.

The chain recombines TRBV20-1 with TRBJ2-5, with 9 bases fitting TRBD2. This CDR3 region has 14 residues. V dropped 3 bases and J dropped 5; count of bases not matched to a gene: 7. The germline CDR1 and CDR2 sequences are DFQATT and SNEGSKA (reference sequence). The CDR3 nucleotides are TGCAGTGCTAGTCCGGCGGGGGGGCTGGAGACCCAGTACTTC. Protein sequence: CSASPAGGLETQYF.

V usage is TRBV4-2 and J usage is TRBJ2-3; 10 bases map to TRBD2. The CDR3 is made up of 17 amino acids. Germline V lookup: CDR1 LGHNA, CDR2 YNFKEQ. V shed 2 bases, J shed 6 bases, and the junction held 11 bases outside the gene matches. The CDR3 loop is CASSQYGTSVIGDTQYF. In DNA form, the CDR3 reads TGTGCCAGCAGCCAATATGGGACTAGCGTCATAGGGGATACGCAGTATTTT.

This rearrangement joins TRBV15 to TRBJ1-2; 9 positions match TRBD1. The CDR3 sequence is 15 residues long. In germline, CDR1 is LNHNV, CDR2 YYDKDF (reference sequence). J gave up 4 bases and V 0 bases, and 3 bases lay outside the gene matches. In DNA form, the CDR3 reads TGTGCCACCAGCAGAGACACAGGGGGCTTCTATGGCTACACCTTC. Encoded protein: CATSRDTGGFYGYTF.

The gene calls are TRBV10-2 and TRBJ2-5, with TRBD2 matching 8 bases. This CDR3 is built from 15 residues. CDR1 is WSHSY, CDR2 SAAADI, per germline. Trimming took 4 bases from V and 2 from J; bases not matched to a gene: 6. The CDR3 nucleotides read TGCGCCAGCAGTGGGCAGCGGGGGACACAAGAGACCCAGTACTTC. It specifies CASSGQRGTQETQYF.

Worth noting for this clone: One base away lies a much larger clone, so this may be a sequencing read error. The rearrangement joins TRBV6-1 to TRBJ1-2; D is unclear. CDR1 and CDR2 (germline): MNHNS, SASEGT. This CDR3 has 15 amino acids. CDR3: CASSESWAANYGHTF. Written as DNA, the CDR3 is TGTGCCAGCAGTGAATCATGGGCCGCTAACTATGGCCACACCTTC.

This clone was counted a few times. The gene calls are TRBV7-8 and TRBJ1-2; 9 bases line up with TRBD1. The CDR3 is made up of 13 amino acids. J was trimmed by 5 bases and V by 4 bases; bases with no gene match: 2. CDR1 is SGHVS, CDR2 FQNEAQ, per germline. CDR3: CASSSTGGYGYTF. The DNA of the CDR3 is TGTGCCAGCAGCTCGACAGGGGGGTATGGCTACACCTTC.

The chain employs TRBV7-9 and TRBJ2-5; tentative D call: TRBD1 (6 bases). There are 16 residues in the CDR3. Germline V gene data show CDR1 as SEHNR and CDR2 as FQNEAQ (reference sequence). Trimming took 5 bases from V and 7 from J, leaving 23 bases between them. The CDR3 loop is CASSPWAGVGSGTQYF. The CDR3 region has the DNA TGTGCCAGCAGCCCTTGGGCAGGGGTTGGGTCAGGGACCCAGTACTTC.

This clone came up once. The V and J genes are TRBV2 and TRBJ1-3; D possibly corresponds to TRBD1 (5 bases). Germline V gives CDR1 SNHLY, CDR2 FYNNEI. There are 15 residues in the CDR3. The V and J ends lost 6 bases and 4 bases respectively, with 16 bases between them. This CDR3 reads CASRLSQAGGNTIYF. The DNA of the CDR3 is TGTGCCAGCAGACTTTCCCAGGCAGGGGGAAACACCATATATTTT.

The rearrangement uses TRBV7-8 and TRBJ2-7; D possibly matches TRBD1 or TRBD2 (5 bases each). The CDR3 is made up of 15 amino acids. The germline V gene encodes CDR1 SGHVS and CDR2 FQNEAQ. V shed 1 base and J shed 6 bases, with 16 bases lying between them. CDR3 DNA: TGTGCCAGCAGCTTAGAGAGGGGCACAGGCTCCGAGCAGTACGTC. It is translated as CASSLERGTGSEQYV.

The chain employs TRBV6-5 and TRBJ2-2, with D possibly being TRBD1 (6 bases). This CDR3 region has 16 residues. Trimming shortened V by 4 bases and J by 2 bases, and 14 bases separated the two germline ends. Germline CDR1 and CDR2: MNHEY and SVGAGI. CDR3 amino acids: CASSFVDRLNTGELFF. Here the CDR3 DNA reads TGTGCCAGCAGTTTTGTTGACAGGCTTAACACCGGGGAGCTGTTTTTT.

By share, this clone ranks as medium-sized. The chain is built from TRBV7-9 and TRBJ2-7, with TRBD2 as a possible D gene (6 bases). Deletions cut 4 bases from V and 4 bases from J, with 14 bases between. This CDR3 is built from 14 residues. Germline CDR1 SEHNR, CDR2 FQNEAQ (reference sequence). This CDR3 is CASSSGTFLYEQYF. CDR3 nucleotide sequence: TGTGCCAGCAGCTCCGGGACTTTCCTTTACGAGCAGTACTTC.

The chain links TRBV7-8 to TRBJ1-1, with D uncertain. The CDR3 loop spans 17 amino acids. Germline CDR1 and CDR2: SGHVS and FQNEAQ. Trimming left V 6 bases short and J 8 bases short, with 28 bases between. CDR3 sequence: CASSKGGVGGSPIEAFF. The DNA of the CDR3 is TGTGCCAGCAGTAAAGGTGGTGTTGGAGGTTCGCCCATCGAAGCTTTCTTT. Full variable domain (outside the CDR3, taken from reference TRBV7-8 and TRBJ1-1): GAGVSQSPRYKVAKRGQDVALRCDPISGHVSLFWYQQALGQGPEFLTYFQNEAQLDKSGLPSDRFFAERPEGSVSTLKIQRTQQEDSAVYLCASSKGGVGGSPIEAFFGQGTRLTVV.

This chain connects TRBV14 to TRBJ1-1; D might be TRBD1 (5 bases). Germline values: CDR1 SGHDN, CDR2 FVKESK. This CDR3 comprises 14 residues. V gave up 0 bases and J gave up 4 bases, with 9 bases separating them. The CDR3 here is CASSQDQGVTEAFF. The CDR3 bases are TGTGCCAGCAGCCAAGATCAGGGCGTCACTGAAGCTTTCTTT.

The CDR3, as DNA: TGTGCCAGCAGCGTTGACAAGGTGTCCGGGGAGCTGTTTTTT. Its translation is CASSVDKVSGELFF. The chain couples TRBV6-4 to TRBJ2-2, with D uncertain. CDR1 and CDR2 from the germline V gene are MRHNA and SNTAGT. V was cut by 6 bases and J by 6 bases, with 14 bases left in between. This CDR3 is built from 14 residues.

The V gene is TRBV5-1, the J gene TRBJ2-5; 8 bases are shared with TRBD2. This CDR3 region has 14 residues. Germline trimming cut 3 bases from V and 4 bases from J; bases unmatched to any gene: 5. Germline V gives CDR1 SGHRS, CDR2 YFSETQ. The CDR3 DNA reads as TGCGCCAGCAGCTGGACTAGCACGGGAGAGACCCAGTACTTC. Its translation: CASSWTSTGETQYF.

This sequence joins TRBV5-1 and TRBJ1-1; the match to TRBD1 covers 7 bases. V lost 4 bases to trimming and J lost 1 base; unmatched junction nucleotides: 13. The CDR3 is made up of 17 amino acids. In germline, CDR1 is SGHRS, CDR2 YFSETQ. The DNA for the CDR3 is TGCGCCAGCAGCCCGCTCGGAAGGGGGCCGTCGAACACTGAAGCTTTCTTT. It encodes CASSPLGRGPSNTEAFF.

The chain combines TRBV6-1 with TRBJ2-7; TRBD1 matches 8 bases. The CDR3 totals 16 residues. The V and J ends lost 0 bases and 2 bases, in that order; junction bases with no gene match: 6. Germline assignment: CDR1 MNHNS and CDR2 SASEGT. CDR3 loop: CASSEAGQQGAYEQYF. The CDR3 DNA is TGTGCCAGCAGTGAAGCTGGCCAACAGGGGGCCTACGAGCAGTACTTC.